This T cell receptor (beta chain) was captured in a study of blood T cell repertoires in COVID-19. This CDR3 has 14 amino acids. Trimming stripped 5 bases from V and 2 bases from J, with 11 bases between. Germline assignment: CDR1 MNHEY and CDR2 SMNVEV (reference sequence). The authors' processing: By means of reference gene primer amplification, nucleated cell counts were estimated. This table comes from immunoSEQ multiplex PCR, and its TCRdb copy is limited to in-frame clones, with some not included. V, J and clone size are those of that table, while D and trimming were read from the DNA. Found here are 34,000 or so clones, 75% to 90% of them singletons; the top ten hold around 14%.

The source is a man aged 55-75 years with active COVID-19. The V call is TRBV27, the J call TRBJ2-3; a weak D match, TRBD1 (6 bases). Material: peripheral blood. CDR3 sequence reads: CASSPRDTTDTQYF. CDR3 in DNA: TGTGCCAGCAGTCCCCGGGACACCACAGATACGCAGTATTTT.